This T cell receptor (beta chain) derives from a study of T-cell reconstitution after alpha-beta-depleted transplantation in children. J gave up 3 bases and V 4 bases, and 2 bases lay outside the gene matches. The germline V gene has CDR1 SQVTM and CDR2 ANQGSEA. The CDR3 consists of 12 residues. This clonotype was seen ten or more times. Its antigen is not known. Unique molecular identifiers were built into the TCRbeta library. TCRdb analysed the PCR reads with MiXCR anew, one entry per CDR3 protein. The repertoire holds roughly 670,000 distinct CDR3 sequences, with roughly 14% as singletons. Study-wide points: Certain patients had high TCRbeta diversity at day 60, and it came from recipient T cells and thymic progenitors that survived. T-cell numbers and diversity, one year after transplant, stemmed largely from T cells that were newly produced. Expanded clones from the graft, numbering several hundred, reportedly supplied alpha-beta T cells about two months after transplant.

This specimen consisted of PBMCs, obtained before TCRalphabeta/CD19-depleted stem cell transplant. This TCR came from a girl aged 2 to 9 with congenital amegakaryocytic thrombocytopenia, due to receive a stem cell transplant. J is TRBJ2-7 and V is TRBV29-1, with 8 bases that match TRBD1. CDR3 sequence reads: CSVAQGDYEQYF. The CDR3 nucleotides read TGCAGCGTTGCACAGGGGGACTACGAGCAGTACTTC.